A single sample gave rise to the 21 T cell receptor beta chains below, sequenced in a study of T cells in localized non-small cell lung cancer. Sequencing used immunoSEQ multiplex PCR; TCRdb keeps in-frame clones, though not all of them. The sample includes about 59,000 clones, more than 85% of them seen just once. The starting material was peripheral blood, obtained before any cancer treatment. These receptors were collected from a man aged 40 to 69 with stage I lung adenocarcinoma.

This rearrangement joins TRBV19 to TRBJ2-3; a possible D gene is TRBD1 (6 bases). V lost 4 bases and J 0 bases, leaving 11 bases between the germline ends. CDR3 length equals 15 residues. CDR1 and CDR2 (germline): LNHDA, SQIVND (reference sequence). CDR3 in amino acids: CASSTRQASTDTQYF. As DNA, the CDR3 is TGTGCCAGTAGTACCCGACAGGCTAGCACAGATACGCAGTATTTT.

This rearrangement joins TRBV4-1 to TRBJ1-4; 9 bases are shared with TRBD1. Unmatched junction bases numbered 6, after V lost 3 bases and J lost 4 bases. Germline assignment: CDR1 MGHRA and CDR2 YSYEKL. The CDR3 runs 16 residues. The CDR3 nucleotides read TGCGCCAGCAGCCACAAAACGGGACAGGGTAATGAAAAACTGTTTTTT. Encoded protein: CASSHKTGQGNEKLFF.

V and J are TRBV6-1 and TRBJ1-1, with a weak D call TRBD1 (5 bases). Germline CDR1 is MNHNS and CDR2 is SASEGT. V was shortened by 6 bases and J by 1 base, with 9 bases between the two germline ends. This CDR3 contains 13 residues. The CDR3 is CASRGLGNTEAFF. The CDR3 DNA is TGTGCCAGCAGGGGACTTGGGAACACTGAAGCTTTCTTT.

The J gene is TRBJ2-7, the V gene TRBV30, with D possibly being TRBD2 (5 bases). Trimming shortened V by 4 bases and J by 3 bases, and 10 bases separated the two germline ends. The CDR3 runs 12 residues. Germline assignment: CDR1 GTSNPN and CDR2 SVGIG (reference sequence). CDR3 coding DNA: TGTGCCTGGATGGGCCGGGGCTACGAGCAGTACTTC. Amino acid sequence: CAWMGRGYEQYF.

The chain carries TRBV6-6 and TRBJ1-1; 7 bases agree with TRBD1. Per the germline V gene, CDR1 is MNHNY and CDR2 is SVGAGI (reference sequence). The CDR3 totals 14 residues. After removal of 6 bases from V and 0 bases from J, the junction contained 4 bases not matched to a gene. CDR3 region: CASSVQGMNTEAFF. CDR3 nucleotide sequence: TGTGCCAGCAGCGTACAGGGGATGAACACTGAAGCTTTCTTT.

V gene TRBV4-1 combines with J gene TRBJ2-3; D remains ambiguous. The germline V gene has CDR1 MGHRA and CDR2 YSYEKL. Trimming pared 0 bases from V and 2 bases from J, leaving 9 bases between. The CDR3 runs to 15 residues. CDR3 amino acids: CASSQDPVSTDTQYF. In DNA, the CDR3 is TGCGCCAGCAGCCAAGATCCTGTGTCCACAGATACGCAGTATTTT.

The chain has TRBV7-9 and TRBJ1-1, with D possibly matching TRBD1 (6 bases). CDR1 is SEHNR and CDR2 is FQNEAQ in the germline V gene (reference sequence). V was shortened by 2 bases and J by 3 bases, with 13 bases between the two germline ends. This CDR3 is 15 amino acids long. CDR3 region: CASSLPIAGDTEAFF. DNA for the CDR3: TGTGCCAGCAGCTTACCTATTGCAGGGGACACTGAAGCTTTCTTT.

The chain combines TRBV6-5 with TRBJ2-2; D is possibly TRBD1 (5 bases). V was clipped by 5 bases and J by 6 bases, with 13 bases between them. The CDR3 contains 14 residues. Germline values: CDR1 MNHEY, CDR2 SVGAGI. This chain's CDR3 is CASSHSSGSGELFF. The CDR3 bases are TGTGCCAGCAGTCATTCATCAGGGTCCGGGGAGCTGTTTTTT.

The chain employs TRBV7-2 and TRBJ2-3, with no clear D. The CDR3 consists of 15 residues. Trimming removed 4 bases from V and 2 bases from J, with 13 bases in between. Germline CDR1 reads SGHTA; CDR2 reads FQGNSA. The CDR3 region has the DNA TGTGCCAGCAGCTCTGTGGGGTGGAACACAGATACGCAGTATTTT. The encoded protein is CASSSVGWNTDTQYF. The complete variable domain, with remaining parts taken from reference TRBV7-2 and TRBJ2-3, reads GAGVSQSPSNKVTEKGKDVELRCDPISGHTALYWYRQSLGQGLEFLIYFQGNSAPDKSGLPSDRFSAERTGGSVSTLTIQRTQQEDSAVYLCASSSVGWNTDTQYFGPGTRLTVL.

The chain couples TRBV10-3 to TRBJ1-2; no definite D call. Trimming took off 0 bases at V and 4 bases at J, with 9 bases between the two ends. The CDR3 has 14 amino acids. Germline CDR1 and CDR2: ENHRY and SYGVKD. DNA for the CDR3: TGTGCCATCAGTGAGTCTTCGGGGAGCTATGGCTACACCTTC. This translates into CAISESSGSYGYTF.

This chain links TRBV25-1 with TRBJ2-1; no clear D. Germline loops: CDR1 MGHDK, CDR2 SYGVNS. This CDR3 comprises 15 residues. Trimming stripped 7 bases from V and 1 base from J, with 14 bases between. CDR3 amino acids: CASMGNSRSYNEQFF. The CDR3 DNA is TGTGCCAGCATGGGCAACTCGAGATCCTACAATGAGCAGTTCTTC.

This clone is a singleton in its sample. The chain combines TRBV5-5 with TRBJ2-3; D gene unclear. Trimming removed 1 base at V and 4 bases at J, with 7 bases between. This CDR3 comprises 13 residues. CDR1 and CDR2 from the germline V gene are SGHKS and YYEKEE (reference sequence). CDR3 amino acids: CASSLITADTQYF. The CDR3 DNA reads as TGTGCCAGCAGCTTGATAACCGCAGATACGCAGTATTTT.

V gene TRBV7-9 combines with J gene TRBJ2-5; D is possibly TRBD2 (5 bases). Germline V gives CDR1 SEHNR, CDR2 FQNEAQ (reference sequence). With 4 bases removed from V and 1 base from J, the gap between germline ends came to 10 bases. The CDR3 contains 14 residues. Here the CDR3 DNA reads TGTGCCAGCAGCTCCACTGAGGGCCAAGAGACCCAGTACTTC. This codes for CASSSTEGQETQYF.

This sequence joins TRBV6-5 and TRBJ1-2; tentatively, D is TRBD1 (5 bases). The germline CDR1 and CDR2 sequences are MNHEY and SVGAGI. The CDR3 runs 13 residues. With 2 bases removed from V and 8 bases from J, the gap between germline ends came to 12 bases. The DNA of the CDR3 is TGTGCCAGCAGTTACCAGGGTAGAAGGGGCTACACCTTC. This encodes CASSYQGRRGYTF.

This clone was observed a few times. The V and J genes are TRBV5-1 and TRBJ2-1; 7 bases align to TRBD2. V was pared by 0 bases and J by 3 bases, with 3 bases of the junction left unmatched. The CDR3 extends over 15 amino acids. The germline V gene encodes CDR1 SGHRS and CDR2 YFSETQ. This CDR3 is CASSLGSSGYNEQFF. Written as DNA, the CDR3 is TGCGCCAGCAGCTTGGGTTCTAGCGGCTACAATGAGCAGTTCTTC.

The rearrangement joins TRBV2 to TRBJ2-5; 7 bases agree with TRBD2. V dropped 6 bases and J dropped 3; count of bases not matched to a gene: 1. This CDR3 has 12 amino acids. Germline loops: CDR1 SNHLY, CDR2 FYNNEI. CDR3 bases: TGTGCCAGCAGGGCGGGGGAAGAGACCCAGTACTTC. This gives the protein CASRAGEETQYF.

The V and J genes are TRBV4-1 and TRBJ2-1; D gene uncertain. This CDR3 spans 16 amino acids. The V gene's germline CDR1 is MGHRA and CDR2 YSYEKL. Trimming removed 0 bases from V and 0 bases from J, with 9 bases in between. The CDR3 here is CASSQDFGTSYNEQFF. CDR3 sequence (DNA): TGCGCCAGCAGCCAAGATTTTGGAACCTCCTACAATGAGCAGTTCTTC.

The chain couples TRBV6-6 to TRBJ1-5; TRBD1 might be the D (5 bases). Trimming removed 6 bases from V and 6 bases from J, with 15 bases in between. Germline V gene data show CDR1 as MNHNY and CDR2 as SVGAGI (reference sequence). CDR3 length: 14 amino acids. In nucleotides, the CDR3 is TGTGCCAGCAGAACCACGGGGGGAATTCAGCCCCAGCATTTT. Protein: CASRTTGGIQPQHF.

This clone appeared once. V and J are TRBV2 and TRBJ2-1; D is possibly TRBD2 (5 bases). Germline V lookup: CDR1 SNHLY, CDR2 FYNNEI. There are 14 residues in the CDR3. V was clipped by 6 bases and J by 16 bases, with 25 bases between them. The CDR3 DNA sequence: TGTGCCAGCAGACGCGGCGCGGGTAGCAGCCCCCCTTTCTTC. The encoded protein is CASRRGAGSSPPFF.

The gene calls are TRBV6-4 and TRBJ1-1, with D tentatively TRBD1 (5 bases). Trimming shortened V by 5 bases and J by 4 bases, and 23 bases separated the two germline ends. CDR1 MRHNA and CDR2 SNTAGT come from the germline V gene. This CDR3 spans 17 amino acids. The CDR3 DNA reads as TGTGCCAGCAGTAATACAAGGGACGCGAGGTTAGTCACTGAAGCTTTCTTT. As protein: CASSNTRDARLVTEAFF.

The DNA of the CDR3 is TGTGCCATCAGGCCCGGGGTTAAGGAGACCCAGTACTTC. Translating it yields CAIRPGVKETQYF. The J gene is TRBJ2-5, the V gene TRBV10-3; possibly TRBD2 for D (5 bases). The germline CDR1 and CDR2 sequences are ENHRY and SYGVKD. The V gene lost 6 bases and the J gene lost 5 bases, with 13 bases spanning the gap. The CDR3 contains 13 residues.